This T cell receptor (beta chain) emerged from a study of blood T cell repertoires in COVID-19 (dated by TCRdb to 2018 to 2021). As for the study more broadly: Samples covering the acute and convalescent phases of COVID-19 were provided by collaborators in the United States, Italy and Spain. Deeply sampled blood TCRbeta repertoires from subjects exposed to, actively infected with, or recovered from COVID-19 were included in the dataset. HLA class I and class II types, where available, came from metadata supplied by the sample provider rather than from assay-based typing. The material from the prospective study consisted of cDNA or gDNA derived from T cells, B-cell-depleted T cells, or PBMCs. The repertoires were made available in a free public database intended to serve as a resource for research on the immune response to SARS-CoV-2. Nearly every sample came with metadata listing a de-identified subject ID, COVID-19 status, age in years and sex. The samples were drawn from two sources: the first 160 participants of the ongoing ImmuneRACE study, and 950 to 1,500 subjects contributed by 6 global collaborators.

The paper as a whole reports these results and caveats: The quantity of clinical and demographic metadata differed by source and by participant and was supplied without curation.

TCRbeta CDR3 regions were amplified from genomic DNA using the immunoSEQ Assay, a bias-controlled multiplex PCR. Turning to the authors' computational methods: Nucleated cell counts per sample were estimated from amplification of reference gene primers within the assay. To quantify the absolute abundance of each unique TCRbeta CDR3 rearrangement, sequence reads were collapsed and filtered. For each sample, productive Simpson clonality was calculated by taking the square root of Simpson's diversity index across productive rearrangements. The clones in this table, taken by TCRdb from immuneACCESS, are in-frame only. Not every clone is retained; where verified, under half of the shortfall comes from an unresolved V gene, and the cause of the rest is unknown. For V, J and clone size, that table is used; D and trimming come from the DNA. Recorded for this sample are about 250,000 clones; over 80% of them occurred a single time. Clones ranked in the top ten supply around 25% of the sample.

For this clone: The specificity of this receptor is unknown. No base qualities exist here, and no much larger clone lies one base off it.

Whole blood was collected in K2EDTA tubes by collaborating institutions according to the institutions' own protocols. For TCRbeta analysis, collaborators shipped samples as frozen whole blood, isolated PBMCs, or DNA extracted from either of those sample types. Trimming at the junction amounts to 4 bases on V and 3 bases on J, and the germline ends lie 16 bases apart. For CDR1 and CDR2, the germline V gene (reference sequence) lists SGHNT and YYREEE. The CDR3 sequence holds 15 residues, the cysteine and phenylalanine included. Only CDR3 DNA is held: 45 bases, read in frame from base 1. This chain is built from TRBV5-4 and TRBJ1-2; the D gene is not confidently resolved. The sequenced material came from peripheral blood. This receptor was identified in a middle-aged man with acute or convalescent COVID-19. The DNA sequence is given as TGTGCCAGCAGCCCCGGGTTATGGAGTTACTATGGCTACACCTTC. Its amino acids are CASSPGLWSYYGYTF.